One sample yielded the 32 T cell receptor beta chains listed below, sequenced in a study of T cell repertoires in cytomegalovirus infection. TCRdb fed the reads into MiXCR, producing one record per CDR3 protein. The top ten clones hold approximately 25% of a sample with 170,000 or so distinct CDR3 sequences, roughly 17% of them seen once. Sequencing input: CD8+ T cells from PBMCs. The receptors were gathered from a human donor in good health (CMV status not recorded). Some clones in this sample may be carry-over from other donors' samples.

This clonotype was seen only a few times. V is TRBV6-6 and J is TRBJ1-5; D possibly corresponds to TRBD1 (5 bases). The CDR3 is made up of 16 amino acids. The germline V and J ends were trimmed by 6 bases and 4 bases, with 19 bases remaining between them. CDR1 is MNHNY, CDR2 SVGAGI, per germline (reference sequence). The CDR3 loop reads CASSHLTEQNNQPQHF. The CDR3 DNA reads as TGTGCCAGCAGCCACCTGACAGAGCAGAATAATCAGCCCCAGCATTTT.

This clonotype was counted only a few times. The chain combines TRBV7-3 with TRBJ1-2; TRBD1 matches at 7 bases. This CDR3 is built from 16 residues. CDR1 and CDR2 from the germline V gene are SGHTA and FQGTGA. V trimming: 0 bases; J trimming: 5 bases; junction bases outside the gene matches: 9. The CDR3 sequence: CASSLTYRDSSYGYTF. CDR3 DNA sequence: TGTGCCAGCAGCTTAACGTATAGGGACAGTTCGTATGGCTACACCTTC.

The V call is TRBV4-1, the J call TRBJ1-2, with unresolved D. Trimming stripped 6 bases from V and 4 bases from J, with 12 bases between. The CDR3 runs 13 residues. Germline CDR1 is MGHRA and CDR2 is YSYEKL. CDR3 protein: CASSQTTGYGYTF. The CDR3 DNA follows: TGCGCCAGCAGTCAGACAACCGGCTATGGCTACACCTTC.

The gene calls are TRBV27 and TRBJ2-6, with D perhaps given as TRBD1 or TRBD2 (5 bases each). Germline CDR1 is MNHEY and CDR2 is SMNVEV (reference sequence). The CDR3 covers 17 residues. V lost 1 base to trimming and J lost 4 bases, with 14 bases between them. As DNA, the CDR3 is TGTGCCAGCAGTTTATTTTACCCGGGGCTCGGGGCCAACGTCCTGACTTTC. This translates into CASSLFYPGLGANVLTF. Full variable domain (remainder filled in from reference TRBV27 and TRBJ2-6): EAQVTQNPRYLITVTGKKLTVTCSQNMNHEYMSWYRQDPGLGLRQIYYSMNVEVTDKGDVPEGYKVSRKEKRNFPLILESPSPNQTSLYFCASSLFYPGLGANVLTFGAGSRLTVL.

This chain links TRBV5-6 with TRBJ2-7; D may be TRBD2 (6 bases). Looked up from germline, CDR1 is SGHDT and CDR2 is YYEEEE. V was trimmed by 4 bases and J by 3 bases, leaving 17 bases between them. This CDR3 spans 15 amino acids. The CDR3 reads CASSLRGRAVYEQYF. Written as DNA, the CDR3 is TGTGCCAGCAGCCTGCGGGGCAGGGCAGTCTACGAGCAGTACTTC.

In this sample, this clonotype turned up a few times. The chain recombines TRBV7-9 with TRBJ1-3; D is uncertain. Per germline, CDR1 SEHNR and CDR2 FQNEAQ (reference sequence). V shed 4 bases and J shed 0 bases, with 13 bases lying between them. There are 16 residues in the CDR3. The CDR3: CASSSPSSDSGNTIYF. The CDR3, as DNA: TGTGCCAGCAGCTCCCCCAGCAGCGACTCTGGAAACACCATATATTTT.

This chain links TRBV7-9 with TRBJ1-2; TRBD1 is a possible D gene (5 bases). V was pared by 5 bases and J by 4 bases, with 14 bases between. The CDR3 spans 14 residues. Germline values: CDR1 SEHNR, CDR2 FQNEAQ (reference sequence). CDR3 DNA sequence: TGTGCCAGCAGCCAAGGGGACCGCAGCTATGGCTACACCTTC. It specifies CASSQGDRSYGYTF.

V usage is TRBV4-1 and J usage is TRBJ2-1; 10 positions agree with TRBD2. The CDR3 sequence is 16 residues long. With V trimmed by 0 bases and J by 8 bases, 7 bases remained unmatched. Per the germline V gene, CDR1 is MGHRA and CDR2 is YSYEKL. In DNA, the CDR3 is TGCGCCAGCAGCCAAGATGAACTAGCGGGATTGGATGAGCAGTTCTTC. Its protein is CASSQDELAGLDEQFF.

CDR3 residues: CASSQDKGGAGEKLFF. CDR3 nucleotide sequence: TGCGCCAGCAGCCAAGATAAAGGGGGCGCGGGTGAAAAACTGTTTTTT. This chain uses TRBV4-3 with TRBJ1-4; 7 nucleotides match TRBD1. Trimming removed 0 bases from V and 7 bases from J; junction bases left unmatched: 8. This CDR3 region has 16 residues. In germline, CDR1 is LGHNA, CDR2 YSLEER.

This clonotype was seen more than once but under ten times. The chain has TRBV6-6 and TRBJ1-4, with D unresolved. Germline CDR1 MNHNY, CDR2 SVGAGI (reference sequence). Trimming cost V 1 base and J 1 base, with 4 bases left between them. The CDR3 loop spans 14 amino acids. The CDR3 loop is CASSYWVTNEKLFF. CDR3 sequence (DNA): TGTGCCAGCAGTTACTGGGTAACTAATGAAAAACTGTTTTTT.

This rearrangement joins TRBV7-8 to TRBJ1-6; D possibly corresponds to TRBD1 (6 bases). Trimming left V 5 bases short and J 7 bases short, with 12 bases between. CDR1 and CDR2 (germline): SGHVS, FQNEAQ. CDR3 length: 14 amino acids. In DNA form, the CDR3 reads TGTGCCAGCAGCCGGACAGAGGGGAATTCACCCCTCCACTTT. It encodes CASSRTEGNSPLHF. Using reference TRBV7-8 and TRBJ1-6 for the parts outside the CDR3, the full variable domain is GAGVSQSPRYKVAKRGQDVALRCDPISGHVSLFWYQQALGQGPEFLTYFQNEAQLDKSGLPSDRFFAERPEGSVSTLKIQRTQQEDSAVYLCASSRTEGNSPLHFGNGTRLTVT.

V usage is TRBV12-3 or TRBV12-4 and J usage is TRBJ2-7; D ambiguous. The CDR3 spans 14 residues. Trimming removed 4 bases at V and 5 bases at J, with 15 bases between. The CDR3 is CASSSHPGSHEQYF. The DNA for the CDR3 is TGTGCCAGCAGTTCTCACCCCGGGTCCCACGAGCAGTACTTC.

This clonotype was recorded a few times. The V gene is TRBV20-1, the J gene TRBJ1-2; the match to TRBD1 covers 7 bases. The CDR3 is 14 amino acids. Germline V gene lookup returns CDR1 DFQATT and CDR2 SNEGSKA (reference sequence). Trimming cost V 2 bases and J 7 bases; bases outside gene matches: 10. The CDR3 region is CSARPTTGIGGYTF. For the CDR3, the DNA is TGCAGTGCTAGACCTACGACAGGGATCGGTGGCTACACCTTC.

The gene calls are TRBV29-1 and TRBJ1-2; 8 bases map to TRBD1. The V segment lost 5 bases and the J segment 4 bases; nucleotides outside the gene matches: 3. This CDR3 spans 12 amino acids. The germline CDR1 and CDR2 sequences are SQVTM and ANQGSEA. CDR3 bases: TGCAGCGTTCAGGACAGGGCCTATGGCTACACCTTC. It translates to CSVQDRAYGYTF.

The CDR3 protein is CSAKGTGNYEQYF. DNA of the CDR3: TGCAGTGCGAAGGGGACAGGGAATTACGAGCAGTACTTC. The chain uses TRBV20-1 and TRBJ2-7; 9 bases align to TRBD1. The V segment lost 6 bases and the J segment 4 bases; nucleotides outside the gene matches: 7. The CDR3 spans 13 residues. Germline CDR1 DFQATT, CDR2 SNEGSKA (reference sequence).

This clonotype showed up just a few times. The junction departs from the called germline gene at one end, perhaps through a read error. The J gene is TRBJ2-7, the V gene TRBV15; D might be TRBD2 (7 bases). CDR3 length equals 14 residues. From germline, CDR1 is LNHNV and CDR2 YYDKDF (reference sequence). CDR3 protein: CATSRDGGLNEQYF. CDR3 nucleotides: TGTGCCACCAGCCGAGACGGGGGGCTGAACGAGCAGTACTTC.

As regards this clonotype: A read error may be the cause here, since a much bigger clone is one base away. The chain uses TRBV5-8 and TRBJ1-2; perhaps TRBD1 as D (5 bases). The length of the CDR3 is 12 residues. Per the germline V gene, CDR1 is SGHTS and CDR2 is YDEGEE. The CDR3, as DNA: TGTTCCAGCCGTGGACAAGACTATGGCTACACCTTC. It translates to CSSRGQDYGYTF.

The rearrangement uses TRBV10-2 and TRBJ1-1, with D unresolved. The CDR3 totals 13 residues. With 8 bases removed from V and 0 bases from J, the gap between germline ends came to 10 bases. Germline lookup yields CDR1 WSHSY and CDR2 SAAADI. CDR3 protein: CASDYGMNTEAFF. CDR3 DNA: TGCGCCAGCGATTACGGAATGAACACTGAAGCTTTCTTT.

The gene calls are TRBV7-2 and TRBJ1-2; 10 bases agree with TRBD1. CDR1 SGHTA and CDR2 FQGNSA come from the germline V gene. CDR3 length: 16 amino acids. The V gene end was trimmed by 5 bases and the J gene end by 4 bases; junction bases not matched to a gene: 10. The CDR3 bases are TGTGCCAGCAGCCCGCTATTGACAGGGGGCGTCTATGGCTACACCTTC. Encoded protein: CASSPLLTGGVYGYTF.

The genes are TRBV14 and TRBJ2-2, with no clear D. With 4 bases removed from V and 6 bases from J, the gap between germline ends came to 12 bases. CDR1 is SGHDN, CDR2 FVKESK, per germline. The CDR3 totals 14 residues. The CDR3 region is CASSPSAFAGELFF. The CDR3 DNA is TGTGCCAGCAGCCCCAGCGCTTTCGCCGGGGAGCTGTTTTTT.

In its sample, this clonotype was seen a few times. V usage is TRBV7-9 and J usage is TRBJ1-2, with no clear D. The V gene lost 1 base and the J gene lost 5 bases, with 8 bases spanning the gap. Germline CDR1 SEHNR, CDR2 FQNEAQ (reference sequence). The CDR3 sequence is 13 residues long. CDR3 in amino acids: CASSLGTPYGYTF. The CDR3 DNA reads TGTGCCAGCAGCTTAGGGACTCCGTATGGCTACACCTTC. Looking up the rest from reference TRBV7-9 and TRBJ1-2 gives the full variable domain: DTGVSQNPRHKITKRGQNVTFRCDPISEHNRLYWYRQTLGQGPEFLTYFQNEAQLEKSRLLSDRFSAERPKGSFSTLEIQRTEQGDSAMYLCASSLGTPYGYTFGSGTRLTVV.

The chain employs TRBV7-6 and TRBJ1-4; tentatively, D is TRBD1 (5 bases). This CDR3 has 14 residues. Germline lookup yields CDR1 SGHVS and CDR2 FNYEAQ. Trimming took off 3 bases at V and 9 bases at J, with 14 bases between the two ends. CDR3 DNA sequence: TGTGCCAGCAGCTTCGGCCCAGGGTTTAAAAAACTGTTTTTT. Protein sequence: CASSFGPGFKKLFF.

This clonotype has more than one count but fewer than ten. The rearrangement joins TRBV29-1 to TRBJ2-7; D perhaps matches TRBD1 (5 bases). The CDR3 loop spans 12 amino acids. The ends were cut back, 6 bases at V and 6 bases at J, with 15 bases in the middle. Germline loops: CDR1 SQVTM, CDR2 ANQGSEA. CDR3: CSVVRASGEQYF. The CDR3 DNA reads TGCAGCGTGGTCAGGGCGTCTGGCGAGCAGTACTTC.

In the case of this clonotype: A read error may explain this, as a much larger clone is one base away. This rearrangement joins TRBV7-9 to TRBJ2-3, with D uncertain. V shed 0 bases and J shed 4 bases, with 5 bases lying between them. The CDR3 has 13 amino acids. CDR1 SEHNR and CDR2 FQNEAQ come from the germline V gene (reference sequence). The CDR3 is CASSLAAADTQYF. The CDR3 bases are TGTGCCAGCAGCTTAGCGGCGGCAGATACGCAGTATTTT.

This clonotype came up a few times. V usage is TRBV7-2 and J usage is TRBJ2-1; TRBD2 agrees at 9 bases. V shed 2 bases, J shed 5 bases, and the junction held 4 bases outside the gene matches. Germline V CDR1 and CDR2: SGHTA, FQGNSA. The CDR3 runs 15 residues. In nucleotides, the CDR3 is TGTGCCAGCAGCTTAACTAGACTAGCGGACAATGAGCAGTTCTTC. Its protein is CASSLTRLADNEQFF.

This clonotype has just a few counts. The J gene is TRBJ1-4, the V gene TRBV4-3; the match to TRBD1 covers 7 bases. The V segment lost 4 bases and the J segment 5 bases; nucleotides outside the gene matches: 1. The CDR3 has 13 residues. Germline V gene data show CDR1 as LGHNA and CDR2 as YSLEER. CDR3 in amino acids: CASSPQGNEKLFF. The CDR3 bases are TGCGCCAGCAGCCCACAGGGGAATGAAAAACTGTTTTTT.

The gene calls are TRBV29-1 and TRBJ2-7, with a weak D call TRBD2 (5 bases). V lost 6 bases and J 3 bases, leaving 15 bases between the germline ends. There are 13 residues in the CDR3. Germline values: CDR1 SQVTM, CDR2 ANQGSEA. For the CDR3, the DNA is TGCAGCGTCCTGGAACGGGAAAGCTACGAGCAGTACTTC. This codes for CSVLERESYEQYF.

The chain joins TRBV10-3 to TRBJ2-3, with TRBD2 matching over 14 bases. The CDR3 contains 19 residues. Germline-derived CDR1 and CDR2 are ENHRY and SYGVKD. V lost 5 bases, J lost 8 bases, and 18 bases stayed unmatched. For the CDR3, the DNA is TGTGCCATCAGTCTGGGACTAGCGGGGGTGTTTTGGGACCGGTTTACGCAGTATTTT. The encoded protein is CAISLGLAGVFWDRFTQYF.

The sample holds a few counts of this clonotype. The rearrangement joins TRBV28 to TRBJ2-7; possibly TRBD1 for D (5 bases). The V gene's germline CDR1 is MDHEN and CDR2 SYDVKM. The CDR3 spans 12 residues. V shed 6 bases and J shed 9 bases, with 15 bases lying between them. CDR3 nucleotide sequence: TGTGCCAGCAGCCTTGACGGACAAGGGCAGTACTTC. Its translation: CASSLDGQGQYF. Combining the CDR3 with reference TRBV28 and TRBJ2-7 gives the whole variable domain DVKVTQSSRYLVKRTGEKVFLECVQDMDHENMFWYRQDPGLGLRLIYFSYDVKMKEKGDIPEGYSVSREKKERFSLILESASTNQTSMYLCASSLDGQGQYFGPGTRLTVT.

The chain joins TRBV7-8 to TRBJ2-5; D is possibly TRBD2 (5 bases). CDR3 length equals 14 residues. Germline V lookup: CDR1 SGHVS, CDR2 FQNEAQ. V was cut by 5 bases and J by 3 bases, with 13 bases left in between. CDR3 nucleotide sequence: TGTGCCAGCAGCCACCTGGTCGGGGAAGAGACCCAGTACTTC. Encoded protein: CASSHLVGEETQYF. Full variable domain (remainder filled in from reference TRBV7-8 and TRBJ2-5): GAGVSQSPRYKVAKRGQDVALRCDPISGHVSLFWYQQALGQGPEFLTYFQNEAQLDKSGLPSDRFFAERPEGSVSTLKIQRTQQEDSAVYLCASSHLVGEETQYFGPGTRLLVL.

This clonotype was recorded a few times. V and J are TRBV10-2 and TRBJ2-7; D may be TRBD1 or TRBD2 (5 bases each). Germline V gene sequence: CDR1 WSHSY, CDR2 SAAADI. Trimming removed 4 bases at V and 0 bases at J, with 16 bases between. This CDR3 contains 16 residues. The CDR3, as DNA: TGCGCCAGCAGTGGGGACCCCGTCCGGACCTCCTACGAGCAGTACTTC. Protein product: CASSGDPVRTSYEQYF.

V usage is TRBV14 and J usage is TRBJ2-5, with 10 bases fitting TRBD2. CDR3 length equals 17 residues. The V segment lost 3 bases and the J segment 7 bases; nucleotides outside the gene matches: 14. Germline CDR1 is SGHDN and CDR2 is FVKESK. CDR3 sequence reads: CASSQSGTSAQKGTQYF. For the CDR3, the DNA is TGTGCCAGCAGCCAGTCCGGGACTAGCGCCCAAAAGGGGACCCAGTACTTC.